This TCR beta chain stems from a study of prognosis after radiotherapy for stage I lung cancer. Two rounds of multiplex PCR amplified TCR beta CDR3 from genomic DNA. Every TRBV and TRBJ gene had its own specific primer in first-round PCR. TCRdb used MiXCR to reprocess the multiplex PCR reads, holding one entry per CDR3 protein. The sample yields around 30,000 distinct CDR3 sequences, about 31% seen once. There are 12 residues in the CDR3. V was cut by 2 bases and J by 9 bases, with 11 bases left in between. CDR1 and CDR2 (germline): ENHRY, SYGVKD. This clonotype was detected many times. V and J are TRBV10-3 and TRBJ2-7, with D possibly matching TRBD2 (5 bases). The TCR was taken from a donor aged 50 or older with non-small cell lung cancer. The starting material was PBMCs, obtained before or after stereotactic body radiation therapy (not recorded which). CDR3 sequence (DNA): TGTGCCATCAGTGAGGCTGGCCGGGGGCAGTACTTC. It is translated as CAISEAGRGQYF.